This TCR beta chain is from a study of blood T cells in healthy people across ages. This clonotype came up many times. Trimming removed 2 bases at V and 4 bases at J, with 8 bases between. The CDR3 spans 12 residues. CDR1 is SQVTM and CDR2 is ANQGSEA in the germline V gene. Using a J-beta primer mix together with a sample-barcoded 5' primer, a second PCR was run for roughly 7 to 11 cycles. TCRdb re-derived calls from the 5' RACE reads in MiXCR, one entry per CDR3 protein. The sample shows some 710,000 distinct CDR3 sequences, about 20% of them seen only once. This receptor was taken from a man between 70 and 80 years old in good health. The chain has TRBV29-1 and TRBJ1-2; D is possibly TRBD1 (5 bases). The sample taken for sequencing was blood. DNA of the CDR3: TGCAGCGTTGAACGGACAAGCTATGGCTACACCTTC. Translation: CSVERTSYGYTF.